This paragraph covers one T cell receptor beta chain sequence. Its antigen is not known. Repertoires were generated with immunoSEQ multiplex PCR, while TCRdb's copy carries only in-frame clones and drops some. The sample lists 50,000 to 80,000 clones, around 79% occurring once. The data were obtained in a study of vaccination effects on CD4 cells after COVID-19. At the level of the study: Median timing of post-vaccine samples was 72 days after the second dose. Around 2.2 million PBMC were seeded per well and grown in the presence of roughly 11 IU/ml IL-2 and around 11 ug/ml peptides.

Investigators separated out CD4+ T cells once less than 11 days of culture had passed. Two-dose BNT162b2 or mRNA-1273 vaccination was given to participants. Negative nucleocapsid antibody tests before and after vaccination confirmed no previous SARS-CoV-2 infection. Days 3 and 7 saw half the medium replaced with IL-2 medium. The sample in question was CD4+ T cells from PBMCs cultured without peptide, obtained after COVID-19 vaccination. This clonotype was obtained from a human donor who received a COVID-19 vaccine.

The CDR3 loop is CASSYNGDEKLFF. CDR3 coding DNA: TGTGCCAGCAGTTATAACGGAGATGAAAAACTGTTTTTT. V and J are TRBV6-5 and TRBJ1-4; no clear D. This CDR3 comprises 13 residues. The V end was cut by 3 bases, the J end by 6 bases, with 8 bases between. Looked up from germline, CDR1 is MNHEY and CDR2 is SVGAGI.